One and the same sample provided the 31 T cell receptor beta chains below, sequenced in a study of long-term antiretroviral therapy in people with HIV. An immunoSEQ assay, version v3.0, was performed at survey level. Profiling relied on immunoSEQ multiplex PCR, and the TCRdb table lists in-frame clones only, not all of them. Of tens of thousands of clones in the sample, roughly 79% were seen once. Material: unsorted PBMCs, obtained 1.1 years before starting antiretroviral therapy. Every receptor here comes from a woman aged 40 to 50 with HIV.

The rearrangement links TRBV7-9 to TRBJ1-5, with TRBD1 matching over 7 bases. Germline CDR1 SEHNR, CDR2 FQNEAQ (reference sequence). The CDR3 spans 17 residues. V shed 5 bases, J shed 4 bases, and the junction held 14 bases outside the gene matches. The CDR3 loop reads CASSRGMGQSKNQPQHF. As DNA, the CDR3 is TGTGCCAGCAGCCGGGGGATGGGACAGAGCAAAAATCAGCCCCAGCATTTT.

The chain carries TRBV10-3 and TRBJ1-5; D not resolved. Germline CDR1 and CDR2: ENHRY and SYGVKD. The V and J ends lost 2 bases and 3 bases respectively, with 2 bases between them. The CDR3 has 12 amino acids. The CDR3: CAISELNQPQHF. CDR3 coding DNA: TGTGCCATCAGTGAGCTCAATCAGCCCCAGCATTTT.

The chain has TRBV7-2 and TRBJ1-2; D is uncertain. The CDR3 is 14 amino acids. Per germline, CDR1 SGHTA and CDR2 FQGNSA. Trimming left V 3 bases short and J 4 bases short, with 12 bases between. The CDR3: CASSFGSRSYGYTF. CDR3 coding DNA: TGTGCCAGCAGCTTTGGGAGTAGGAGCTATGGCTACACCTTC.

V gene TRBV25-1 combines with J gene TRBJ2-5, with 7 bases fitting TRBD1. The trim removed 6 bases at V and 4 bases at J, leaving 5 bases unmatched. Germline loops: CDR1 MGHDK, CDR2 SYGVNS. This CDR3 region has 13 residues. Here the CDR3 reads CASSPQGRETQYF. CDR3 in DNA: TGTGCCAGCAGCCCACAGGGGCGAGAGACCCAGTACTTC.

This clone was observed a few times. The chain joins TRBV2 to TRBJ1-6; TRBD1 is a possible D gene (5 bases). V was cut by 8 bases and J by 13 bases, with 30 bases left in between. The CDR3 consists of 17 residues. Germline assignment: CDR1 SNHLY and CDR2 FYNNEI. The CDR3 sequence: CASVGVTVGHPFDPLHF. The DNA of the CDR3 is TGTGCCAGCGTGGGGGTAACTGTGGGGCACCCTTTCGATCCCCTCCACTTT.

The rearrangement joins TRBV10-2 to TRBJ1-4; 9 bases match TRBD1. This CDR3 has 12 amino acids. The germline CDR1 and CDR2 sequences are WSHSY and SAAADI. The V and J ends lost 9 bases and 13 bases, in that order; junction bases with no gene match: 9. The CDR3 sequence: CASRQGDGGLFF. The CDR3 region has the DNA TGCGCCAGTAGACAGGGGGATGGCGGACTGTTTTTT.

The chain couples TRBV5-4 to TRBJ1-2, with a weak D call TRBD1 (6 bases). V was shortened by 1 base and J by 4 bases, with 14 bases between the two germline ends. This CDR3 has 15 residues. The germline V gene has CDR1 SGHNT and CDR2 YYREEE (reference sequence). This CDR3 reads CASSLRTVVGYGYTF. Here the CDR3 DNA reads TGTGCCAGCAGCTTGAGGACAGTGGTAGGCTATGGCTACACCTTC.

The J gene is TRBJ2-7, the V gene TRBV7-9, with D unresolved. Germline lookup yields CDR1 SEHNR and CDR2 FQNEAQ (reference sequence). The CDR3 is made up of 11 amino acids. Trimming pared 3 bases from V and 3 bases from J, leaving 3 bases between. This chain's CDR3 is CASSLNYEQYF. CDR3 nucleotides: TGTGCCAGCAGCTTGAACTACGAGCAGTACTTC.

This sequence joins TRBV11-3 and TRBJ2-3, with 8 bases lining up with TRBD1. Unmatched junction bases numbered 6, after V lost 5 bases and J lost 5 bases. CDR1 is SGHNT, CDR2 YENEEA, per germline. The CDR3 is made up of 14 amino acids. The DNA of the CDR3 is TGTGCCAGCAGCCCAGGGGGCCGTCGAGATACGCAGTATTTT. This translates into CASSPGGRRDTQYF. The variable domain in full, with the rest retrieved from reference TRBV11-3 and TRBJ2-3, is EAGVVQSPRYKIIEKKQPVAFWCNPISGHNTLYWYLQNLGQGPELLIRYENEEAVDDSQLPKDRFSAERLKGVDSTLKIQPAELGDSAVYLCASSPGGRRDTQYFGPGTRLTVL.

J is TRBJ2-3 and V is TRBV6-1; D is ambiguous. CDR1 and CDR2 from the germline V gene are MNHNS and SASEGT. V gave up 0 bases and J gave up 2 bases, with 9 bases separating them. This CDR3 is built from 15 residues. The DNA for the CDR3 is TGTGCCAGCAGTGAAGCCCGGCCAACCACAGATACGCAGTATTTT. Translation: CASSEARPTTDTQYF.

This chain uses TRBV9 with TRBJ2-3, with D perhaps matching TRBD1 (5 bases). The ends were cut back, 1 base at V and 12 bases at J, with 21 bases in the middle. The germline V gene encodes CDR1 SGDLS and CDR2 YYNGEE. There are 15 residues in the CDR3. This chain's CDR3 is CASSVIGFGPTEQYF. Here the CDR3 DNA reads TGTGCCAGCAGCGTAATCGGGTTTGGCCCGACAGAACAGTATTTT.

The chain links TRBV2 to TRBJ2-7; D remains ambiguous. Germline CDR1 SNHLY, CDR2 FYNNEI. This CDR3 has 11 amino acids. With 6 bases removed from V and 3 bases from J, the gap between germline ends came to 6 bases. The CDR3 is CASREIYEQYF. The CDR3 coding sequence is TGTGCCAGCAGGGAAATCTACGAGCAGTACTTC. Together with reference TRBV2 and TRBJ2-7, the CDR3 gives the full variable domain: EPEVTQTPSHQVTQMGQEVILRCVPISNHLYFYWYRQILGQKVEFLVSFYNNEISEKSEIFDDQFSVERPDGSNFTLKIRSTKLEDSAMYFCASREIYEQYFGPGTRLTVT.

This clone was found a few times. V and J are TRBV10-1 and TRBJ1-5; D ambiguous. The CDR3 sequence is 13 residues long. Germline V gene sequence: CDR1 WNHNN, CDR2 SYGVQD (reference sequence). Trimming took 0 bases from V and 2 from J, leaving 2 bases between them. The CDR3: CASSESGNQPQHF. The CDR3, as DNA: TGCGCCAGCAGTGAGTCGGGCAATCAGCCCCAGCATTTT.

The genes are TRBV7-8 and TRBJ2-7; D unclear. Trimming pared 4 bases from V and 3 bases from J, leaving 10 bases between. Germline lookup yields CDR1 SGHVS and CDR2 FQNEAQ. The CDR3 has 13 amino acids. This chain's CDR3 is CASSSRGFYEQYF. Here the CDR3 DNA reads TGTGCCAGCAGCTCCCGTGGCTTCTACGAGCAGTACTTC.

The chain has TRBV27 and TRBJ1-2; D perhaps matches TRBD1 (5 bases). The CDR3 extends over 11 amino acids. Germline-derived CDR1 and CDR2 are MNHEY and SMNVEV (reference sequence). V was cut by 6 bases and J by 6 bases, with 8 bases left in between. The CDR3 region has the DNA TGTGCCAGCAGGGGGCGCCATGGCTACACCTTC. Amino acids: CASRGRHGYTF.

The genes are TRBV14 and TRBJ2-7; a weak D match, TRBD1 (6 bases). Trimming took off 4 bases at V and 3 bases at J, with 13 bases between the two ends. The CDR3 has 14 residues. Germline V gene lookup returns CDR1 SGHDN and CDR2 FVKESK. The CDR3 DNA is TGTGCCAGCAGCCTTCCGGACAGCATCTACGAGCAGTACTTC. Protein sequence: CASSLPDSIYEQYF. Full variable domain (rest looked up from reference TRBV14 and TRBJ2-7): EAGVTQFPSHSVIEKGQTVTLRCDPISGHDNLYWYRRVMGKEIKFLLHFVKESKQDESGMPNNRFLAERTGGTYSTLKVQPAELEDSGVYFCASSLPDSIYEQYFGPGTRLTVT.

This sequence joins TRBV5-6 and TRBJ2-5; D not certain. The CDR3 totals 14 residues. Germline CDR1 is SGHDT and CDR2 is YYEEEE. V was clipped by 5 bases and J by 2 bases, with 13 bases between them. The CDR3 DNA is TGTGCCAGCAGTTCGATCGTCCTACAAGAGACCCAGTACTTC. This translates into CASSSIVLQETQYF.

By share, this clone ranks as medium-sized. The V call is TRBV30, the J call TRBJ1-1, with D unresolved. This CDR3 is built from 14 residues. Deletions cut 2 bases from V and 1 base from J, with 11 bases between. From germline, CDR1 is GTSNPN and CDR2 SVGIG (reference sequence). CDR3 sequence reads: CAWSSSIKNTEAFF. Here the CDR3 DNA reads TGTGCCTGGAGTTCAAGTATTAAGAACACTGAAGCTTTCTTT. Full variable domain (outside the CDR3, taken from reference TRBV30 and TRBJ1-1): SQTIHQWPATLVQPVGSPLSLECTVEGTSNPNLYWYRQAAGRGLQLLFYSVGIGQISSEVPQNLSASRPQDRQFILSSKKLLLSDSGFYLCAWSSSIKNTEAFFGQGTRLTVV.

The J gene is TRBJ2-1, the V gene TRBV29-1, with 9 bases matching TRBD2. Germline loops: CDR1 SQVTM, CDR2 ANQGSEA. V gave up 4 bases and J gave up 5 bases; unmatched junction bases: 6. There are 14 residues in the CDR3. The CDR3 coding sequence is TGCAGCGTTGTCCGGGGACTAGCCGACAATGAGCAGTTCTTC. It translates to CSVVRGLADNEQFF.

This clone was observed once. The V and J genes are TRBV5-6 and TRBJ2-3, with a weak D call TRBD1 (5 bases). V lost 4 bases to trimming and J lost 1 base, with 13 bases between them. CDR3 length: 15 amino acids. Germline assignment: CDR1 SGHDT and CDR2 YYEEEE. This CDR3 reads CASSPGQGGTDTQYF. The CDR3 region has the DNA TGTGCCAGCAGCCCCGGTCAAGGGGGCACAGATACGCAGTATTTT.

The rearrangement uses TRBV9 and TRBJ1-2; D is uncertain. Germline loops: CDR1 SGDLS, CDR2 YYNGEE. The V end lost 3 bases, the J end lost 1 base, and 7 bases lay between the germline ends. The CDR3 consists of 13 residues. The CDR3 is CASSDTFNYGYTF. The CDR3 DNA sequence: TGTGCCAGCAGCGACACGTTTAACTATGGCTACACCTTC.

This clone was seen once. This rearrangement joins TRBV15 to TRBJ2-5; D is possibly TRBD2 (5 bases). The V end was cut by 3 bases, the J end by 4 bases, with 12 bases between. Germline assignment: CDR1 LNHNV and CDR2 YYDKDF (reference sequence). The CDR3 totals 14 residues. The CDR3 DNA is TGTGCCACCAGCAGTCGCTTCGCGGGAGAGACCCAGTACTTC. Protein product: CATSSRFAGETQYF.

This clone was observed a single time. This rearrangement joins TRBV7-2 to TRBJ2-7, with 10 bases aligning to TRBD1. The CDR3 totals 15 residues. Germline-derived CDR1 and CDR2 are SGHTA and FQGNSA. Losses at the gene ends were 1 base for V and 4 bases for J; bases not matched to a gene: 4. As DNA, the CDR3 is TGTGCCAGCAGCTTAGGGGGGACAGGGGTATACGAGCAGTACTTC. It translates to CASSLGGTGVYEQYF.

This clone was counted only a few times. The chain couples TRBV4-1 to TRBJ1-5; TRBD1 matches at 7 bases. The germline gives CDR1 MGHRA, CDR2 YSYEKL. The CDR3 runs 16 residues. V trimming: 1 base; J trimming: 9 bases; junction bases outside the gene matches: 12. CDR3 nucleotides: TGCGCCAGCAGCCAAGCGTTTGGGGCAGGGGGACGGCCCCAGCATTTT. It yields the protein CASSQAFGAGGRPQHF.

The J gene is TRBJ1-4, the V gene TRBV18; the D is unclear. The germline gives CDR1 KGHSH, CDR2 LQKENI. V shed 2 bases and J shed 12 bases, with 10 bases lying between them. This CDR3 is built from 12 residues. In nucleotides, the CDR3 is TGTGCCAGCTCACCAAGTTCTTCTGAACTGTTTTTT. Its translation: CASSPSSSELFF.

V gene TRBV13 combines with J gene TRBJ1-3, with D perhaps matching TRBD1 (5 bases). V lost 4 bases and J 3 bases, leaving 13 bases between the germline ends. From germline, CDR1 is PRHDT and CDR2 FYEKMQ (reference sequence). This CDR3 has 15 residues. CDR3 nucleotide sequence: TGTGCCAGCAGCTGGGGGGGTTTAGGTGGAAACACCATATATTTT. Its translation: CASSWGGLGGNTIYF.

The CDR3 reads CASRLEGALGSGEQFF. The CDR3 bases are TGCGCCAGCAGACTTGAGGGGGCGCTGGGGTCCGGTGAGCAGTTCTTC. The J gene is TRBJ2-1, the V gene TRBV5-1, with 7 nucleotides matching TRBD1. CDR3 size: 16 residues. CDR1 and CDR2 from the germline V gene are SGHRS and YFSETQ. J was trimmed by 9 bases and V by 5 bases; bases with no gene match: 17.

The CDR3 nucleotides read TGCAGCGTTGAGGGCACGGGACAGGGGTCATGGGAGCAGTTCTTC. The encoded protein is CSVEGTGQGSWEQFF. V usage is TRBV29-1 and J usage is TRBJ2-1; TRBD1 aligns across 10 bases. The V gene end was trimmed by 3 bases and the J gene end by 10 bases; junction bases not matched to a gene: 12. The CDR3 sequence is 15 residues long. The germline V gene encodes CDR1 SQVTM and CDR2 ANQGSEA.

The gene calls are TRBV7-9 and TRBJ1-5; D remains ambiguous. Germline CDR1 reads SEHNR; CDR2 reads FQNEAQ (reference sequence). Trimming left V 1 base short and J 1 base short, with 11 bases between. The CDR3 has 16 residues. The CDR3 bases are TGTGCCAGCAGCTTAGGTATGGGAGGCAGCAATCAGCCCCAGCATTTT. As protein: CASSLGMGGSNQPQHF.

V usage is TRBV5-1 and J usage is TRBJ2-2; possibly TRBD1 for D (6 bases). Trimming pared 5 bases from V and 1 base from J, leaving 15 bases between. In germline, CDR1 is SGHRS, CDR2 YFSETQ. This CDR3 is 16 amino acids long. CDR3 in amino acids: CASRNQGSGNTGELFF. The CDR3 DNA reads TGCGCCAGCAGAAACCAGGGGTCGGGGAACACCGGGGAGCTGTTTTTT.

The J gene is TRBJ2-1, the V gene TRBV7-8; no clear D. Trimming pared 2 bases from V and 7 bases from J, leaving 9 bases between. The germline CDR1 and CDR2 sequences are SGHVS and FQNEAQ. The CDR3 contains 13 residues. CDR3 in DNA: TGTGCCAGCAGCTTAACCGAGTTGAATGAGCAGTTCTTC. Its translation: CASSLTELNEQFF.